This T cell receptor beta chain was observed in a study of early T cells in non-severe SARS-CoV-2 infection. The wider study: Bulk RNA taken from unsorted whole blood was sequenced, leaving chains unpaired. General observations from the study: The study's VDJdb matching favored anti-spike CD8 responses and missed private and CD4 specificities.

The TCR library protocol was used to attach unique molecular identifiers. These identifiers were attached to individual cDNA molecules. A single record per CDR3 protein comes from TCRdb applying MiXCR to the 5' RACE reads. The sample lists some 35,000 distinct CDR3 sequences; 6% to 8.5% were seen once. CDR3 length: 14 residues. The V end lost 4 bases, the J end lost 3 bases, and 13 bases lay between the germline ends. Germline-derived CDR1 and CDR2 are LGHDT and YNNKEL (reference sequence). In its sample, this clonotype was seen many times. What it binds is unknown. The TCR comes from an adult who was a healthcare worker with PCR-confirmed SARS-CoV-2 infection or an uninfected control (not recorded which). This chain links TRBV3-1 with TRBJ2-7, with D perhaps given as TRBD1 or TRBD2 (5 bases each). Sequenced material: whole blood, taken at baseline. CDR3 sequence reads: CASSLGTGNYEQYF. CDR3 in DNA: TGTGCCAGCAGCCTAGGGACGGGGAACTACGAGCAGTACTTC.